Following are 4 T cell receptor beta chains from one sample sequenced in a study of metastatic and nonmetastatic thyroid tumors. None of the patients had undergone any treatment ahead of thyroid surgery. MiXCR reprocessed the PCR reads for TCRdb. This sample has about 16,000 clones, with roughly a third found just once. The sequenced material came from tumor tissue. The receptors come from a male donor with papillary thyroid cancer or a benign thyroid nodule (not recorded which). Some clones in this sample may be carry-over from other donors' samples.

In its sample, this clone was seen many times. The gene calls are TRBV11-2 and TRBJ2-3; D unclear. The CDR3 consists of 15 residues. V lost 0 bases and J 0 bases, leaving 7 bases between the germline ends. CDR1 and CDR2 (germline): SGHAT, FQNNGV. For the CDR3, the DNA is TGTGCCAGCAGCTTAGAATACCTTAGCACAGATACGCAGTATTTT. Translation gives CASSLEYLSTDTQYF.

This clone showed up many times. The chain recombines TRBV20-1 with TRBJ2-3; D may be TRBD2 (6 bases). The CDR3 runs to 16 residues. Germline lookup yields CDR1 DFQATT and CDR2 SNEGSKA (reference sequence). V gave up 0 bases and J gave up 1 base, with 14 bases separating them. CDR3 sequence reads: CSARDSASAGTDTQYF. The CDR3 coding sequence is TGCAGTGCTAGAGATTCGGCTAGCGCGGGCACAGATACGCAGTATTTT.

The chain combines TRBV20-1 with TRBJ2-7; 7 bases match TRBD1. The CDR3 has 12 amino acids. Germline assignment: CDR1 DFQATT and CDR2 SNEGSKA (reference sequence). Trimming at V came to 5 bases and at J to 3 bases, leaving 4 bases not matched to a gene. The CDR3 DNA reads TGCAGTGCTCTGGGACAGTTCTACGAGCAGTACTTC. Translated, it gives CSALGQFYEQYF.

This clone was counted many times. The chain's CDR3 is CASSVRTDYGYTF. For the CDR3, the DNA is TGTGCCAGCAGCGTACGGACAGACTATGGCTACACCTTC. This sequence joins TRBV9 and TRBJ1-2; TRBD1 might be the D (6 bases). Trimming pared 1 base from V and 3 bases from J, leaving 7 bases between. The germline gives CDR1 SGDLS, CDR2 YYNGEE. The CDR3 totals 13 residues.